A selection of T cell receptor beta chains follows, all from one sample in a study of T cell responses to AZD1222 COVID-19 vaccine. Using immunoSEQ multiplex PCR, the repertoire was profiled, and TCRdb retains in-frame clones only, with some absent. The data contain roughly 97,000 clones, over 70% of them singletons. Sequencing was performed on peripheral blood, taken on day 0 of AZD1222 vaccination. These TCRs come from an adult in good health. Both conserved end residues are trimmed from each CDR3. The size field is filled for only some rows; it gives once, few, many or a size class.

abundance | j_gene | v_gene | CDR3aa
NA | TRBJ2-5 | TRBV7-2 | ASSPGLPIETQY
once | TRBJ2-1 | TRBV14 | ASSPGGMYNEQF
NA | TRBJ1-1 | TRBV7-9 | ASSSNRGVNTEAF
NA | TRBJ1-6 | TRBV28 | ASSSTISPLH
NA | TRBJ1-2 | TRBV6-2/TRBV6-3 | ASSSHRDRDGYT
NA | TRBJ1-1 | TRBV25-1 | ASTLRGSTEAF
NA | TRBJ2-3 | TRBV24-1 | ATSSGSGGTQY
NA | TRBJ2-1 | TRBV4-3 | ASSQDNASGKSQF
few | TRBJ1-6 | TRBV6-4 | ASSAGQGGNSPLH
NA | TRBJ1-1 | TRBV7-2 | ASSLGGGLNEAF
NA | TRBJ2-3 | TRBV2 | ASSSFDRPGRDTQY
NA | TRBJ1-2 | TRBV9 | ASSATPGQGFGYT
NA | TRBJ1-5 | TRBV15 | ATSRDQPQH
NA | TRBJ1-5 | TRBV28 | ASSLETGIGPQH
NA | TRBJ2-1 | TRBV24-1 | ATSDPGQPYNEQF
once | TRBJ1-2 | TRBV19 | ASKVSGNGNGYT
NA | TRBJ1-5 | TRBV2 | ASSGQGALSNQPQH
NA | TRBJ1-5 | TRBV18 | ASSPAGYSNQPQH
once | TRBJ1-6 | TRBV2 | ASSRQSNNSPLH
NA | TRBJ2-7 | TRBV6-2/TRBV6-3 | ASSKTEGYEQY
NA | TRBJ2-1 | TRBV9 | ASSVSGTPYNEQF
NA | TRBJ1-1 | TRBV10-3 | AAKTPVTGEAF
NA | TRBJ2-3 | TRBV6-2/TRBV6-3 | ASSYSTSGTSTDTQY
NA | TRBJ1-1 | TRBV5-1 | ASSVRQGADTEAF
NA | TRBJ2-5 | TRBV5-1 | ASSPGLAETQY
NA | TRBJ1-5 | TRBV7-9 | ASSSDLGMPQH
few | TRBJ2-1 | TRBV3-1/TRBV3-2 | ASSQEAEGDSLYNEQF
NA | TRBJ2-6 | TRBV4-3 | ASSQDLSGANVLT
NA | TRBJ1-3 | TRBV7-2 | ASSLAQGSGNTIY
NA | TRBJ1-6 | TRBV27 | ASTRTGNSPLH
NA | TRBJ1-2 | TRBV12-3/TRBV12-4 | ASDGSGGYT
NA | TRBJ2-1 | TRBV29-1 | SGQGRGQFYNEQF
once | TRBJ2-7 | TRBV28 | ASSLGSYEQY
NA | TRBJ1-2 | TRBV5-8 | ASSPHPQGANYGYT
NA | TRBJ2-1 | TRBV20-1 | SARSYNEQF
NA | TRBJ1-2 | TRBV10-3 | AIRPGQNYGYT
NA | TRBJ1-2 | TRBV18 | ASSPPGAETLGYGYT
NA | TRBJ2-7 | TRBV12-3/TRBV12-4 | ASRGDGSYEQY
NA | TRBJ2-3 | TRBV3-1/TRBV3-2 | ASSQDNPPSTDTQY
NA | TRBJ2-7 | TRBV28 | ASSLLTSRTGPYEQY
NA | TRBJ2-7 | TRBV7-2 | ASSVVGQGGSYEQY
NA | TRBJ1-1 | TRBV7-6 | ASSLGVRATQGTEAF
once | TRBJ1-2 | TRBV30 | AWSPPQSQGAGGYT
NA | TRBJ2-5 | TRBV7-7 | ASSWTGSSETQY
once | TRBJ1-1 | TRBV12-3/TRBV12-4 | ASSYGGLAEAF
NA | TRBJ2-5 | TRBV2 | ASSESMGAAGETQY